These 2 T cell receptor beta chains originate from one sample sequenced in a study of somatic mutations in cytotoxic T cells in rheumatoid arthritis. The protocol was immunoSEQ multiplex PCR, while the TCRdb copy is restricted to in-frame clones and leaves out a portion. The data show about 2,200 clones, more than 60% seen once. Sequenced: CD8+ T cells sorted from blood. The receptors were gathered from a man between 65 and 85 years old with rheumatoid arthritis.

The DNA for the CDR3 is TGCAGCGTTGACGGACTAGCGGGCACCTACGAGCAGTACTTC. It is translated as CSVDGLAGTYEQYF. This sequence joins TRBV29-1 and TRBJ2-7; 11 bases match TRBD2. V gave up 3 bases and J gave up 2 bases; unmatched junction bases: 3. Germline assignment: CDR1 SQVTM and CDR2 ANQGSEA. CDR3 size: 14 residues.

The rearrangement uses TRBV28 and TRBJ1-5; D gene ambiguous. The CDR3 length is 12 residues. Germline-derived CDR1 and CDR2 are MDHEN and SYDVKM. Trimming left V 7 bases short and J 0 bases short, with 4 bases between. The CDR3 reads CASTDSNQPQHF. The CDR3 DNA reads as TGTGCCAGCACAGATAGCAATCAGCCCCAGCATTTT.